This TCR beta chain originates from a study of blood T cell repertoires in COVID-19. The CDR3 is 14 amino acids. The V end lost 3 bases, the J end lost 5 bases, and 14 bases lay between the germline ends. From germline, CDR1 is SGDLS and CDR2 YYNGEE. Libraries were prepared by immunoSEQ multiplex PCR; TCRdb keeps only in-frame clonotypes and omits some of them. The sample includes over 25,000 clones, around 90% seen only once; the top ten take about 8.4%. The material sequenced was peripheral blood. The V and J genes are TRBV9 and TRBJ1-1; possibly TRBD1 for D (5 bases). The clonotype comes from a woman in her forties or fifties with active COVID-19. The chain's CDR3 is CASSAGLGGTEAFF. The CDR3 bases are TGTGCCAGCAGCGCGGGCCTGGGGGGGACTGAAGCTTTCTTT.